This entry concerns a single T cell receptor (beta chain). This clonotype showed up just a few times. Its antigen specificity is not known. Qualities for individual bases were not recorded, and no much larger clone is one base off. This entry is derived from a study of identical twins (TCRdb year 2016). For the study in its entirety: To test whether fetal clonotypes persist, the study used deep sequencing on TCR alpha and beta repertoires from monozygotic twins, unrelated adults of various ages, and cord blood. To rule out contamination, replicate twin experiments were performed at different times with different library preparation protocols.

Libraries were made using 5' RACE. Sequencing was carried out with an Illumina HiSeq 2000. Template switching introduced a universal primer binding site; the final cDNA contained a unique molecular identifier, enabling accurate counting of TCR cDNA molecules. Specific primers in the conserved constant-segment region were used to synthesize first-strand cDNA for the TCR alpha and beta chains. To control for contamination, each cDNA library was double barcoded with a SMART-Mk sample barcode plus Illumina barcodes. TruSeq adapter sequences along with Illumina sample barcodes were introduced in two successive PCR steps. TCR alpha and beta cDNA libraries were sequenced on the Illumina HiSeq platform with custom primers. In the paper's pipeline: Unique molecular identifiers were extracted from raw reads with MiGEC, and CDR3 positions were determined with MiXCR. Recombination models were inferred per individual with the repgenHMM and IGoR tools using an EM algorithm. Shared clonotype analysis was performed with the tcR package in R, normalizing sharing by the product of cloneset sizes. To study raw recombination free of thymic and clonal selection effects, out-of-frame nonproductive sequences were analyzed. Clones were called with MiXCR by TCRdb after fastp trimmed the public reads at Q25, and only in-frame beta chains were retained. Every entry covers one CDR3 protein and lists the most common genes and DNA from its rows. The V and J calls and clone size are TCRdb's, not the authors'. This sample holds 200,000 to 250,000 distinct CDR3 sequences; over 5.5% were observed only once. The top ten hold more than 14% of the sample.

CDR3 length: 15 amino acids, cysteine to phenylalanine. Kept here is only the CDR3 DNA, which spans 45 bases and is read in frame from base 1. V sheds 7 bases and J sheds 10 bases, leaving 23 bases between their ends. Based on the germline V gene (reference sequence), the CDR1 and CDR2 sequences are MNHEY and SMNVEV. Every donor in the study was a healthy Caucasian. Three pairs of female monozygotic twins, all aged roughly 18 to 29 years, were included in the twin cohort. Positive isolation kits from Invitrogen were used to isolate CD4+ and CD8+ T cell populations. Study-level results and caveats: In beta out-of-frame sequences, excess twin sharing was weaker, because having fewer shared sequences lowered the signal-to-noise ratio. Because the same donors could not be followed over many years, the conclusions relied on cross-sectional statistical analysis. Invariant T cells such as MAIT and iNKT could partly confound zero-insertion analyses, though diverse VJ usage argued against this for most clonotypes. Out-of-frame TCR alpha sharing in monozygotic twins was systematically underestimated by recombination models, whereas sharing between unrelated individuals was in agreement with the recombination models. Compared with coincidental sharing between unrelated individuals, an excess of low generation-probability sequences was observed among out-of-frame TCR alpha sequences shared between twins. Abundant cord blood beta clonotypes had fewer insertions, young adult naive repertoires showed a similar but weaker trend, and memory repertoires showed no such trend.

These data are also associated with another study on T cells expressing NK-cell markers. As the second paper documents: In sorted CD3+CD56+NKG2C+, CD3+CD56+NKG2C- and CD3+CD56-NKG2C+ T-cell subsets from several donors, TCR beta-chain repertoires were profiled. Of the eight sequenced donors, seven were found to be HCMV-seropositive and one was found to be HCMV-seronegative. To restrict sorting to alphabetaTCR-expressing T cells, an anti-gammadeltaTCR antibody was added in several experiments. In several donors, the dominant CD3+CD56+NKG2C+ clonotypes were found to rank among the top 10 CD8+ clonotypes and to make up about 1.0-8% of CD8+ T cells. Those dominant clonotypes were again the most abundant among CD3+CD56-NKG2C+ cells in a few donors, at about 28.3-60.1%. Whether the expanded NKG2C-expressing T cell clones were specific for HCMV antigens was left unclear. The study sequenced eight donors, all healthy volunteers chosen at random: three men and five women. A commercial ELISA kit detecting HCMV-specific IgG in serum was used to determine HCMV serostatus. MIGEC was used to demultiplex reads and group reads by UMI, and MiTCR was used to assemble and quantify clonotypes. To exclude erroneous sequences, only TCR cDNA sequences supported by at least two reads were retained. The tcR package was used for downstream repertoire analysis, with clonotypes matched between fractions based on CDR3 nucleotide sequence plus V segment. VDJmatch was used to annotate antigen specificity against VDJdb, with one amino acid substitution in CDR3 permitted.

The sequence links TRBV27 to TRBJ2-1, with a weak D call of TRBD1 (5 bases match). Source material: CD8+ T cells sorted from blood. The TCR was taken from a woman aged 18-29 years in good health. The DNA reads TGTGCCAGCAATCCAGGGCAGGAATATCCGAACGAGCAGTTCTTC. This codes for CASNPGQEYPNEQFF.